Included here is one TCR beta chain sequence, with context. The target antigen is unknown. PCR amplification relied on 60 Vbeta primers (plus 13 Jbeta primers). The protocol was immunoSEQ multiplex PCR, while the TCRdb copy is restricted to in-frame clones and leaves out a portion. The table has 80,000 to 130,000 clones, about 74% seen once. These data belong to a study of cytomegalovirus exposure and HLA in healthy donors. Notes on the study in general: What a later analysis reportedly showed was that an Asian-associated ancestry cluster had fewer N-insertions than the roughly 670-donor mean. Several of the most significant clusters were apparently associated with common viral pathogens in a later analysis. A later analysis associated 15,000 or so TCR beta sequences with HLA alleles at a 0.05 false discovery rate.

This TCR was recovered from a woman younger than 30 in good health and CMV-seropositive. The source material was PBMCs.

In DNA, the CDR3 is TGCGCCAGCAGCCAAGATTATTTTCTGAATGAGCAGTTCTTC. This gives the protein CASSQDYFLNEQFF. V and J are TRBV4-1 and TRBJ2-1; D gene unclear. CDR3 length equals 14 residues. The V end lost 0 bases, the J end lost 7 bases, and 10 bases lay between the germline ends. Germline values: CDR1 MGHRA, CDR2 YSYEKL.